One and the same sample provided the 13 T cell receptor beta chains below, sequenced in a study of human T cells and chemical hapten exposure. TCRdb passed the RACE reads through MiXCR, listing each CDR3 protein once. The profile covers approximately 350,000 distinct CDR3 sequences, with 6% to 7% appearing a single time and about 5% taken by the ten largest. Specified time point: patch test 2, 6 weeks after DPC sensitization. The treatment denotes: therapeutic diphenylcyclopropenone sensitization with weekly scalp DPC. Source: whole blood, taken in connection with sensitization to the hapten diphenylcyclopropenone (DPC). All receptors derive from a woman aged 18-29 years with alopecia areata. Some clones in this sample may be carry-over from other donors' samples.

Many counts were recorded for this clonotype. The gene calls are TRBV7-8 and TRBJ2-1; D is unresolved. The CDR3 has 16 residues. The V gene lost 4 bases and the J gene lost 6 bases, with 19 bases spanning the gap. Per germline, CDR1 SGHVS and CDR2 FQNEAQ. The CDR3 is CASSWVPGLWGNEQFF. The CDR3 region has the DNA TGTGCCAGCAGCTGGGTACCGGGCCTCTGGGGCAATGAGCAGTTCTTC. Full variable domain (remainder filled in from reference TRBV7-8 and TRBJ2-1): GAGVSQSPRYKVAKRGQDVALRCDPISGHVSLFWYQQALGQGPEFLTYFQNEAQLDKSGLPSDRFFAERPEGSVSTLKIQRTQQEDSAVYLCASSWVPGLWGNEQFFGPGTRLTVL.

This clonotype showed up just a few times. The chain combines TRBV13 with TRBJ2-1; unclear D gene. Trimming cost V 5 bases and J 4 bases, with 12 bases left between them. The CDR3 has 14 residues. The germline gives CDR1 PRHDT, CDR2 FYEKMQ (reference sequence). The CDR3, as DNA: TGTGCCAGCAGCCTGTCGGACGGTTACAATGAGCAGTTCTTC. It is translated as CASSLSDGYNEQFF.

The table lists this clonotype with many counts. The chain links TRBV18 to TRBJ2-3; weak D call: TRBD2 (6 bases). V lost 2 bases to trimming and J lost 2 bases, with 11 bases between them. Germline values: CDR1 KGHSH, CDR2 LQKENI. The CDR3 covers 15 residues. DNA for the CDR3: TGTGCCAGCTCACCAGTGGCGGGGTCCACAGATACGCAGTATTTT. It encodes CASSPVAGSTDTQYF.

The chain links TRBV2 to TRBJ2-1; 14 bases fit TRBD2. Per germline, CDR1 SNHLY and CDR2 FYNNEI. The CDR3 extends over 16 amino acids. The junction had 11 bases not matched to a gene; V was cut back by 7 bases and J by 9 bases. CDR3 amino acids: CASIKTSGGAKGEQFF. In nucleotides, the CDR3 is TGTGCCAGCATTAAGACTAGCGGGGGGGCGAAGGGTGAGCAGTTCTTC.

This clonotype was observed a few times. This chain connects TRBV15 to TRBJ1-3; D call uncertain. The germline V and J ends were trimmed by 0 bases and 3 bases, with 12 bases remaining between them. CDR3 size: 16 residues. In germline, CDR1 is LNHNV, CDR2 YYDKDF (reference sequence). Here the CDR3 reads CATSRERTVIGNTIYF. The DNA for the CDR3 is TGTGCCACCAGCAGAGAGCGAACAGTTATTGGAAACACCATATATTTT.

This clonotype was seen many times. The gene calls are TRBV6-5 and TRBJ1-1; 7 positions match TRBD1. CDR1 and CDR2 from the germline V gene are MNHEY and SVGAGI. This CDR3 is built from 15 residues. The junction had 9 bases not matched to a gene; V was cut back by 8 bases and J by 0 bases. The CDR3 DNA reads TGTGCCAGCCAGACAGGGCAGATCATGAACACTGAAGCTTTCTTT. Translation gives CASQTGQIMNTEAFF.

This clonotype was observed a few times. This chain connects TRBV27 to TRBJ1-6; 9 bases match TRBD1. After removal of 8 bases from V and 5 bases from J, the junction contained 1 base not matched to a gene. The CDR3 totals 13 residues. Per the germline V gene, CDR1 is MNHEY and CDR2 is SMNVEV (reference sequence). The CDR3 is CASGTGNNSPLHF. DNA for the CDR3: TGTGCCAGCGGGACAGGGAATAATTCACCCCTCCACTTT.

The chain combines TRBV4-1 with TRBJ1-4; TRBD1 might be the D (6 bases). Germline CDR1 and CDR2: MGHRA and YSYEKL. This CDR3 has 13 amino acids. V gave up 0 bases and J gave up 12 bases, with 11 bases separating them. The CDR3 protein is CASSQDRGGQLFF. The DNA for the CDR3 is TGCGCCAGCAGCCAAGATAGGGGGGGGCAACTGTTTTTT.

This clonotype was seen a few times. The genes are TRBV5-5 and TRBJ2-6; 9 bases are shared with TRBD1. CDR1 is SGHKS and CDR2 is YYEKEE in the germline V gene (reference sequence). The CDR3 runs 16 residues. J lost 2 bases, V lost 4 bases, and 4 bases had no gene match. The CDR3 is CASSATGGPGANVLTF. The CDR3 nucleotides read TGTGCCAGCAGCGCTACAGGGGGCCCTGGGGCCAACGTCCTGACTTTC.

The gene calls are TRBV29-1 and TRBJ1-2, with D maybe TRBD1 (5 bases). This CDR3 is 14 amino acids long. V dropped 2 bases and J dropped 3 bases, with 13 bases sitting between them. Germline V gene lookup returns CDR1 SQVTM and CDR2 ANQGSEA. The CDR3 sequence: CSVEIPGRDYGYTF. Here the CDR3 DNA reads TGCAGCGTTGAAATCCCGGGCAGGGACTATGGCTACACCTTC.

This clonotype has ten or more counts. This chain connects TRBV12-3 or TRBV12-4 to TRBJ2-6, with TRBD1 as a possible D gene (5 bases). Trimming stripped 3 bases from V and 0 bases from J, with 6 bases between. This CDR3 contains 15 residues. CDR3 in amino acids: CASSLGHSGANVLTF. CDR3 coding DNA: TGTGCCAGCAGTTTGGGGCACTCTGGGGCCAACGTCCTGACTTTC.

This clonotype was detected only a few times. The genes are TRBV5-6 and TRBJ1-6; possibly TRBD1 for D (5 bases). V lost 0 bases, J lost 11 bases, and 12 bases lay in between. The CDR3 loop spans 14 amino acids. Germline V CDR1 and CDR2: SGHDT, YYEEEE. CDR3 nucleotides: TGTGCCAGCAGCTTGGGGTCGAGGGGCCCACCCCTCCACTTT. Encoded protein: CASSLGSRGPPLHF.

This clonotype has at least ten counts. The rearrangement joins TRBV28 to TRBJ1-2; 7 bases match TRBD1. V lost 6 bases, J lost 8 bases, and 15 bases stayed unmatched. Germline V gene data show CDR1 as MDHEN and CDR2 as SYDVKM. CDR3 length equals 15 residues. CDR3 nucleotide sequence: TGTGCCAGCAGACCCTACGACAGGGCTTTATGGGGCTACACCTTC. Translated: CASRPYDRALWGYTF.